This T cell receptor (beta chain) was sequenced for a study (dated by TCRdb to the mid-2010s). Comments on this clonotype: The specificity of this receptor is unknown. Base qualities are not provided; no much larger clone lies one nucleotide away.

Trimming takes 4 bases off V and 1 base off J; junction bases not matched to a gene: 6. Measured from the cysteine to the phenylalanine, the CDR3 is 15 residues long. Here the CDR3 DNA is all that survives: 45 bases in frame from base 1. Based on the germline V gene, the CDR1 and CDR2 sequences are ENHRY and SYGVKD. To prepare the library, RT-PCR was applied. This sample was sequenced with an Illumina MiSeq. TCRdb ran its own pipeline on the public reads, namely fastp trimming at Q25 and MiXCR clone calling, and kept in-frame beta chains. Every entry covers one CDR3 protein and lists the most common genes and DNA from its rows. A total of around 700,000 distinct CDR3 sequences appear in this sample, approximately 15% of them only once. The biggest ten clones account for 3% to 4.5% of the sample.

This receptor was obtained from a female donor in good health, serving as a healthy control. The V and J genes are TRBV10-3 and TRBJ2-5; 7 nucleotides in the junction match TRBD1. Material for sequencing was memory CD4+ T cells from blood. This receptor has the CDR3 CAISGSTGIQETQYF. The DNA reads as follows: TGTGCCATCAGTGGTTCGACAGGGATCCAAGAGACCCAGTACTTC.